These 20 T cell receptor beta chains were all obtained from the same sample, sequenced in a study of T cell responses to AZD1222 COVID-19 vaccine. The data were produced by immunoSEQ multiplex PCR, yet TCRdb's version contains in-frame clones alone and is incomplete. The sample consists of roughly 130,000 clones, around 84% of them appearing once. The sequencing used peripheral blood, collected on day 0 of AZD1222 vaccination. The receptors shown here come from an adult in good health.

The CDR3 nucleotides read TGTGCCAGCAGTTCGGCTTTTTACTATGGCTACACCTTC. Protein: CASSSAFYYGYTF. The chain joins TRBV12-3 or TRBV12-4 to TRBJ1-2; no clear D gene. V was pared by 4 bases and J by 3 bases, with 9 bases between. This CDR3 spans 13 amino acids.

The chain's CDR3 is CASSLWGTDTQYF. The CDR3 DNA reads as TGTGCCAGCAGCCTTTGGGGCACAGATACGCAGTATTTT. This chain uses TRBV9 with TRBJ2-3; unclear D gene. Germline CDR1 and CDR2: SGDLS and YYNGEE. V gave up 4 bases and J gave up 1 base, with 7 bases separating them. The CDR3 runs 13 residues.

The chain joins TRBV9 to TRBJ2-1; 9 nucleotides match TRBD1. The CDR3 is made up of 15 amino acids. V trimming: 4 bases; J trimming: 8 bases; junction bases outside the gene matches: 10. Germline loops: CDR1 SGDLS, CDR2 YYNGEE. This CDR3 is CASSRTGGVFHEQFF. DNA of the CDR3: TGTGCCAGCAGCCGCACAGGGGGCGTTTTCCATGAGCAGTTCTTC.

The chain is built from TRBV6-4 and TRBJ2-1, with 11 bases lining up with TRBD2. The germline V gene has CDR1 MRHNA and CDR2 SNTAGT. With 4 bases clipped from V and 9 bases from J, the junction kept 8 bases outside the gene matches. The CDR3 spans 15 residues. The CDR3, as DNA: TGTGCCAGCAGTGGCGGGACTAGCGGACGGGGTGAGCAGTTCTTC. Protein product: CASSGGTSGRGEQFF.

The chain carries TRBV5-4 and TRBJ2-3, with D perhaps TRBD2 (5 bases). Germline assignment: CDR1 SGHNT and CDR2 YYREEE (reference sequence). This CDR3 contains 15 residues. Trimming stripped 0 bases from V and 4 bases from J, with 12 bases between. DNA of the CDR3: TGTGCCAGCAGCTTGGTTGTGGGAGCCGCAGATACGCAGTATTTT. This gives the protein CASSLVVGAADTQYF. The variable domain in full, completed from reference TRBV5-4 and TRBJ2-3, reads ETGVTQSPTHLIKTRGQQVTLRCSSQSGHNTVSWYQQALGQGPQFIFQYYREEENGRGNFPPRFSGLQFPNYSSELNVNALELDDSALYLCASSLVVGAADTQYFGPGTRLTVL.

The chain is built from TRBV4-3 and TRBJ1-3; D may be TRBD1 (5 bases). Germline V gene sequence: CDR1 LGHNA, CDR2 YSLEER. The CDR3 spans 17 residues. V was clipped by 0 bases and J by 0 bases, with 12 bases between them. The CDR3 spells CASSQEVTVHSGNTIYF. DNA for the CDR3: TGCGCCAGCAGCCAAGAAGTGACAGTGCACTCTGGAAACACCATATATTTT.

The chain's CDR3 is CASSQPGQRSSEQYF. CDR3 coding DNA: TGTGCCAGCAGTCAACCGGGACAGAGGTCATCAGAGCAGTACTTC. The gene calls are TRBV7-9 and TRBJ2-7; TRBD1 matches at 7 bases. CDR1 and CDR2 from the germline V gene are SEHNR and FQNEAQ (reference sequence). This CDR3 region has 15 residues. V trimming: 6 bases; J trimming: 7 bases; junction bases outside the gene matches: 15.

The chain has TRBV2 and TRBJ1-4; no clear D gene. Germline loops: CDR1 SNHLY, CDR2 FYNNEI. This CDR3 contains 13 residues. V was pared by 8 bases and J by 3 bases, with 10 bases between. The DNA for the CDR3 is TGTGCCAGCCGGGAGACCTCTAATGAAAAACTGTTTTTT. Amino acids: CASRETSNEKLFF.

J is TRBJ1-2 and V is TRBV28, with D perhaps TRBD1 (6 bases). The germline V and J ends were trimmed by 5 bases and 5 bases, with 18 bases remaining between them. CDR1 and CDR2 (germline): MDHEN, SYDVKM. This CDR3 contains 15 residues. CDR3 nucleotide sequence: TGTGCCAGCAGTCCCACAGGAGGGGGTGGGTATGGCTACACCTTC. This translates into CASSPTGGGGYGYTF.

In its sample, this clone was seen once. The V call is TRBV5-1, the J call TRBJ2-2; D uncertain. The V end was cut by 4 bases, the J end by 3 bases, with 16 bases between. Germline V CDR1 and CDR2: SGHRS, YFSETQ. The CDR3 spans 16 residues. The CDR3 DNA reads TGCGCCAGCAGCGAAAAAATTGGCCAGGACACCGGGGAGCTGTTTTTT. Amino acid sequence: CASSEKIGQDTGELFF.

As DNA, the CDR3 is TGTGCCAGCTCACCACCCGCGACAGGGGGATCCGGGGAGCTGTTTTTT. As protein: CASSPPATGGSGELFF. The chain employs TRBV18 and TRBJ2-2, with 9 bases fitting TRBD1. Per the germline V gene, CDR1 is KGHSH and CDR2 is LQKENI. J lost 6 bases, V lost 0 bases, and 5 bases had no gene match. This CDR3 is built from 16 residues. Full variable domain (outside the CDR3, taken from reference TRBV18 and TRBJ2-2): NAGVMQNPRHLVRRRGQEARLRCSPMKGHSHVYWYRQLPEEGLKFMVYLQKENIIDESGMPKERFSAEFPKEGPSILRIQQVVRGDSAAYFCASSPPATGGSGELFFGEGSRLTVL.

This clone was detected only once. The rearrangement links TRBV9 to TRBJ2-2; D gene uncertain. Looked up from germline, CDR1 is SGDLS and CDR2 is YYNGEE. This CDR3 spans 15 amino acids. Trimming left V 4 bases short and J 4 bases short, with 14 bases between. The CDR3 sequence: CASSTQNPGTGELFF. The CDR3 bases are TGTGCCAGCAGCACACAGAATCCGGGCACCGGGGAGCTGTTTTTT.

This chain joins TRBV25-1 and TRBJ2-3; D perhaps matches TRBD1 (5 bases). The CDR3 totals 14 residues. Germline values: CDR1 MGHDK, CDR2 SYGVNS. The V gene lost 3 bases and the J gene lost 3 bases, with 10 bases spanning the gap. Here the CDR3 reads CASSDVAGTDTQYF. CDR3 nucleotides: TGTGCCAGCAGTGATGTGGCAGGGACAGATACGCAGTATTTT.

The chain combines TRBV28 with TRBJ2-2; weak D call: TRBD1 (5 bases). The CDR3 loop spans 13 amino acids. V was shortened by 8 bases and J by 6 bases, with 13 bases between the two germline ends. In germline, CDR1 is MDHEN, CDR2 SYDVKM. The CDR3 nucleotides are TGTGCCAGCGAGGCAGGGCCGGCCGGGGAGCTGTTTTTT. Protein: CASEAGPAGELFF.

Points on this clone: Other DNA sequences from this sample encode an identical CDR3 as well. The V call is TRBV15, the J call TRBJ1-2; D uncertain. Germline CDR1 reads LNHNV; CDR2 reads YYDKDF (reference sequence). Trimming took 3 bases from V and 6 from J, leaving 11 bases between them. The CDR3 is 13 amino acids. CDR3 sequence: CATSREEGDGYTF. The CDR3 nucleotides read TGTGCCACCAGCAGGGAAGAGGGAGATGGCTACACCTTC.

The V and J genes are TRBV6-5 and TRBJ2-5, with 10 positions matching TRBD2. Germline values: CDR1 MNHEY, CDR2 SVGAGI. J was trimmed by 7 bases and V by 4 bases; bases with no gene match: 3. This CDR3 has 13 amino acids. The CDR3 sequence: CASSSSGGGTQYF. The DNA of the CDR3 is TGTGCCAGCAGTTCCAGCGGGGGGGGGACCCAGTACTTC.

This clone was found once. This chain joins TRBV7-3 and TRBJ2-1; a weak D match, TRBD2 (6 bases). V shed 5 bases and J shed 4 bases, with 15 bases lying between them. The CDR3 covers 15 residues. Germline CDR1 is SGHTA and CDR2 is FQGTGA. CDR3 in DNA: TGTGCCAGCAGCGCTAGCGCCGCGGAATACAATGAGCAGTTCTTC. Encoded protein: CASSASAAEYNEQFF.

J is TRBJ1-5 and V is TRBV30, with a possible D match to TRBD1 (6 bases). Trimming cost V 4 bases and J 0 bases, with 13 bases left between them. Germline V gene data show CDR1 as GTSNPN and CDR2 as SVGIG (reference sequence). CDR3 length: 15 amino acids. The CDR3 DNA reads as TGTGCCTGGAAGGAGGGGGGCTTTAGCAATCAGCCCCAGCATTTT. This codes for CAWKEGGFSNQPQHF. Full variable domain (outside the CDR3, taken from reference TRBV30 and TRBJ1-5): SQTIHQWPATLVQPVGSPLSLECTVEGTSNPNLYWYRQAAGRGLQLLFYSVGIGQISSEVPQNLSASRPQDRQFILSSKKLLLSDSGFYLCAWKEGGFSNQPQHFGDGTRLSIL.

A single count supports this clone. The chain couples TRBV21-1 to TRBJ1-2; the DNA was not used to check the table's D call, TRBD1. TRBV21-1 is marked as a pseudogene. The CDR3 runs 20 residues. CDR3 coding DNA: TGTGCCAGCAGCAAGGACCCCAGGGGGCTGAGAAAGGTGGCTAACTATGGCTACACCTTC. This translates into CASSKDPRGLRKVANYGYTF.

Only one count was recorded for this clone. This sequence joins TRBV7-9 and TRBJ1-6; 9 bases are a match to TRBD1. The CDR3 has 17 residues. Trimming removed 5 bases from V and 9 bases from J; junction bases left unmatched: 14. Germline V gene sequence: CDR1 SEHNR, CDR2 FQNEAQ (reference sequence). The CDR3, as DNA: TGTGCCAGCAGCCCGGGACAGGGAACGACCGACAGTTCACCCCTCCACTTT. Encoded protein: CASSPGQGTTDSSPLHF. Full variable domain (rest looked up from reference TRBV7-9 and TRBJ1-6): DTGVSQNPRHKITKRGQNVTFRCDPISEHNRLYWYRQTLGQGPEFLTYFQNEAQLEKSRLLSDRFSAERPKGSFSTLEIQRTEQGDSAMYLCASSPGQGTTDSSPLHFGNGTRLTVT.